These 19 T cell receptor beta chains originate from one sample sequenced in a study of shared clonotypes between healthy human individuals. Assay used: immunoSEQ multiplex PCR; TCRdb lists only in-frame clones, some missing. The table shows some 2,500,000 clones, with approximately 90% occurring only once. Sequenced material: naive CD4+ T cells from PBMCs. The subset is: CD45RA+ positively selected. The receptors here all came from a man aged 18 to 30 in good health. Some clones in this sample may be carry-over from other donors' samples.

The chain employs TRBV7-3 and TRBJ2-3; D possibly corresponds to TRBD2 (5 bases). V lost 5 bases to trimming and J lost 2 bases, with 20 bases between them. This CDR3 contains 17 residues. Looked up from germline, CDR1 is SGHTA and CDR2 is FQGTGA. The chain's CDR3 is CASSPRPFERITDTQYF. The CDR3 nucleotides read TGTGCCAGCAGCCCGAGACCCTTCGAGCGGATCACAGATACGCAGTATTTT. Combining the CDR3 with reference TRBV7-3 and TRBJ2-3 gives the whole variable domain GAGVSQTPSNKVTEKGKYVELRCDPISGHTALYWYRQSLGQGPEFLIYFQGTGAADDSGLPNDRFFAVRPEGSVSTLKIQRTERGDSAVYLCASSPRPFERITDTQYFGPGTRLTVL.

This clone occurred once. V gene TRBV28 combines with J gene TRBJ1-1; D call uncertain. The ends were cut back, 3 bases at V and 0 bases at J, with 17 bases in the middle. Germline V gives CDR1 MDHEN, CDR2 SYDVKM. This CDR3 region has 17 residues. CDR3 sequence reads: CASSFSRGGRMNTEAFF. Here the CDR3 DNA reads TGTGCCAGCAGTTTCTCTAGAGGCGGCAGAATGAACACTGAAGCTTTCTTT.

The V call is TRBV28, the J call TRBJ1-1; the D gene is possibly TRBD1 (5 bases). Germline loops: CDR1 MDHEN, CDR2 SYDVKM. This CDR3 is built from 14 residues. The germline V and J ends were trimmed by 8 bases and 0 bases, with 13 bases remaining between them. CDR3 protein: CASLSQGLNTEAFF. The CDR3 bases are TGTGCCAGCCTCTCCCAGGGCTTGAACACTGAAGCTTTCTTT.

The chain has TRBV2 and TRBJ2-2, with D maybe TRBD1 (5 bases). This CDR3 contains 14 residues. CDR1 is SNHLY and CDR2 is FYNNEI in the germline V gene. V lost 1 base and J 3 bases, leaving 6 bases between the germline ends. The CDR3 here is CASSEVGDTGELFF. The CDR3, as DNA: TGTGCCAGCAGTGAAGTAGGGGACACCGGGGAGCTGTTTTTT.

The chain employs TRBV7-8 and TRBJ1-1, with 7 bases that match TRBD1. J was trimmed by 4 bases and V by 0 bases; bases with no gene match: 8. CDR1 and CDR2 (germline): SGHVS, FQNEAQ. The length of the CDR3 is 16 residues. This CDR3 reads CASSLALGGSGTEAFF. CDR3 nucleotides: TGTGCCAGCAGCTTAGCGTTAGGGGGCTCTGGCACTGAAGCTTTCTTT. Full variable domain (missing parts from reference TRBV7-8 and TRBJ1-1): GAGVSQSPRYKVAKRGQDVALRCDPISGHVSLFWYQQALGQGPEFLTYFQNEAQLDKSGLPSDRFFAERPEGSVSTLKIQRTQQEDSAVYLCASSLALGGSGTEAFFGQGTRLTVV.

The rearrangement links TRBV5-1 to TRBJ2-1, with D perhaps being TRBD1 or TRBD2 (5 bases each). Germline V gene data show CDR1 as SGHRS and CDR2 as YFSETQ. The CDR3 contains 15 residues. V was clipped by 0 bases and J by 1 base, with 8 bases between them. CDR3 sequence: CASSLDGASYNEQFF. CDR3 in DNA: TGCGCCAGCAGCTTGGACGGGGCTTCCTACAATGAGCAGTTCTTC.

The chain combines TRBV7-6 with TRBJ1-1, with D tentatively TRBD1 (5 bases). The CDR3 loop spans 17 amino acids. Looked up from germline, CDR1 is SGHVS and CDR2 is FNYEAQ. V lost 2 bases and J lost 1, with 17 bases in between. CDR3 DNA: TGTGCCAGCAGCTTAAGGGTTGCCTCAGGGAGGAACACTGAAGCTTTCTTT. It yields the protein CASSLRVASGRNTEAFF. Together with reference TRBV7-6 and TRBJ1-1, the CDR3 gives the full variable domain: GAGVSQSPRYKVTKRGQDVALRCDPISGHVSLYWYRQALGQGPEFLTYFNYEAQQDKSGLPNDRFSAERPEGSISTLTIQRTEQRDSAMYRCASSLRVASGRNTEAFFGQGTRLTVV.

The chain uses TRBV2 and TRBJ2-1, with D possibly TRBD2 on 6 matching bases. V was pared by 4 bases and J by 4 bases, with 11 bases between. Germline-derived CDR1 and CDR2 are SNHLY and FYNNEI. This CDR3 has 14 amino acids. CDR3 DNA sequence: TGTGCCAGCAGTGGACCGACTAGGTACAATGAGCAGTTCTTC. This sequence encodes CASSGPTRYNEQFF.

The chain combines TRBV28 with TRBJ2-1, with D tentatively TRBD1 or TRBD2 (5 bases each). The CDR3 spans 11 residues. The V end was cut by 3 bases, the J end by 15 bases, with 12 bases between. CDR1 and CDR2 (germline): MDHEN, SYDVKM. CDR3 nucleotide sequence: TGTGCCAGCAGTTTTCGGGCAGGGAGGTTCTTC. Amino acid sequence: CASSFRAGRFF.

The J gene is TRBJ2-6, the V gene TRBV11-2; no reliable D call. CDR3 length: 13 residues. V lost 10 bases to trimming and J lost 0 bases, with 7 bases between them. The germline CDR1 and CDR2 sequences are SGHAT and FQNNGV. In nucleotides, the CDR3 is TGTGCCACCGGGCCCTCTGGGGCCAACGTCCTGACTTTC. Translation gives CATGPSGANVLTF. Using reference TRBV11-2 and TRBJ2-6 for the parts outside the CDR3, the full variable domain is EAGVAQSPRYKIIEKRQSVAFWCNPISGHATLYWYQQILGQGPKLLIQFQNNGVVDDSQLPKDRFSAERLKGVDSTLKIQPAKLEDSAVYLCATGPSGANVLTFGAGSRLTVL.

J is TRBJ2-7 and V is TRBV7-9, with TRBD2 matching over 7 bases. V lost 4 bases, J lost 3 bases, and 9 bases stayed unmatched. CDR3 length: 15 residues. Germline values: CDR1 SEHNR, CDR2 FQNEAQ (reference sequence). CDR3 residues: CASSSGGTPVYEQYF. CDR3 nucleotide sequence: TGTGCCAGCAGCTCGGGGGGAACACCTGTCTACGAGCAGTACTTC.

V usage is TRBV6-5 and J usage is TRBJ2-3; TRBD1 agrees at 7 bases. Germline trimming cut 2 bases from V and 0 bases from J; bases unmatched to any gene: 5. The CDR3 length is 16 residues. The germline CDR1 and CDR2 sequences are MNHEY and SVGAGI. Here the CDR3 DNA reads TGTGCCAGCAGTTACCAGGGGGACATTAGCACAGATACGCAGTATTTT. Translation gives CASSYQGDISTDTQYF.

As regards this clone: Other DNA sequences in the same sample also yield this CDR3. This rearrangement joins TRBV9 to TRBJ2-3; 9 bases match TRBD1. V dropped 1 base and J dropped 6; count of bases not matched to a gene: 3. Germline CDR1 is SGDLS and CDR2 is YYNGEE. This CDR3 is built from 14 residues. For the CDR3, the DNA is TGTGCCAGCAGCGTAACAGGGGGCTCGGATACGCAGTATTTT. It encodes CASSVTGGSDTQYF.

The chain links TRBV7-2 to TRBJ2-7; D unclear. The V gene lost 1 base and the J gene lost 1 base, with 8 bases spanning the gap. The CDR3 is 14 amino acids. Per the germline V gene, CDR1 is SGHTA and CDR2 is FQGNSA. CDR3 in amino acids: CASSLVPESYEQYF. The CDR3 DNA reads TGTGCCAGCAGCTTAGTTCCAGAATCCTACGAGCAGTACTTC.

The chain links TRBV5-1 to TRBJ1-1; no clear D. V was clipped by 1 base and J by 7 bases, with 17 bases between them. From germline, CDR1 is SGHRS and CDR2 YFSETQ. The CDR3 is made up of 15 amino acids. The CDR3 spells CASSLLAVRTNEAFF. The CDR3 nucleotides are TGCGCCAGCAGCTTGTTAGCAGTTCGAACCAATGAAGCTTTCTTT.

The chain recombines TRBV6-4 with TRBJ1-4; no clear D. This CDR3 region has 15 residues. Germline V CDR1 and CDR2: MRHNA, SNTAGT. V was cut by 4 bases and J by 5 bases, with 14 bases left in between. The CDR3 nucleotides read TGTGCCAGCAGTGTGTCGGGCCTACGAAATGAAAAACTGTTTTTT. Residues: CASSVSGLRNEKLFF.

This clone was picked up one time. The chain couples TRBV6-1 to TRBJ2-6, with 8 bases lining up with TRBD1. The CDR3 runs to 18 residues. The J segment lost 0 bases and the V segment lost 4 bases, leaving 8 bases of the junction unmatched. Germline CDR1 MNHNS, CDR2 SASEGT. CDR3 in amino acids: CASSVTGATLSGANVLTF. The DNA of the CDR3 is TGTGCCAGCAGTGTGACAGGGGCGACTCTCTCTGGGGCCAACGTCCTGACTTTC.

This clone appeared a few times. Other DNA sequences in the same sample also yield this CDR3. The CDR3 coding sequence is TGTGCCAGCAGCTTAGGACAGGGGGCCTACGAGCAGTACTTC. This translates into CASSLGQGAYEQYF. The V gene is TRBV7-2, the J gene TRBJ2-7, with 9 bases matching TRBD1. Germline V gene lookup returns CDR1 SGHTA and CDR2 FQGNSA. Trimming took 1 base from V and 2 from J; bases not matched to a gene: 0. The CDR3 length is 14 residues.

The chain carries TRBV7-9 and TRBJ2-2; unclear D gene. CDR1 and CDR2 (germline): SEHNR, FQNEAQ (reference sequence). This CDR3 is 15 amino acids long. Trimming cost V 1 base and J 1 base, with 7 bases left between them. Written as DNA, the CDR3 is TGTGCCAGCAGCTTAGGAGGCAGGAACACCGGGGAGCTGTTTTTT. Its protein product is CASSLGGRNTGELFF. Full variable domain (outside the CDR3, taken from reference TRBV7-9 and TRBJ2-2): DTGVSQNPRHKITKRGQNVTFRCDPISEHNRLYWYRQTLGQGPEFLTYFQNEAQLEKSRLLSDRFSAERPKGSFSTLEIQRTEQGDSAMYLCASSLGGRNTGELFFGEGSRLTVL.